A selection of T cell receptor beta chains follows, all from one sample in a study of OX40 agonist ivuxolimab in advanced cancers. The protocol was immunoSEQ multiplex PCR, while the TCRdb copy is restricted to in-frame clones and leaves out a portion. The table has approximately 35,000 clones, around 79% seen once; the top ten hold around 9.9%. Sequences were derived from CD4+ or CD8+ T cells sorted from blood, sampled in a trial of the OX40 agonist ivuxolimab. All receptors derive from an adult with an advanced solid tumor such as melanoma, head and neck, liver or kidney cancer. The conserved cysteine and the conserved F or W are not part of the CDR3 here. The D gene is left open where the match is weak. Part of the rows lack a size; the others show once, few, many or a class for expanded clones.

D | size | V | CDR3
NA | NA | TRBV5-1 | ASSLEGGILSYNEQF
NA | once | TRBV6-6 | ASSLRGMDTEAF
TRBD1 | once | TRBV11-2 | ASSPRDRGLGETQY
TRBD2 | NA | TRBV13 | ASSLRRTSGGGNEQF
NA | once | TRBV5-4 | ASSFYWGANVLT
NA | few | TRBV28 | ASSPNRVGYT
NA | NA | TRBV7-6 | ASSPTGTYEQY
NA | NA | TRBV11-2 | ASSEDMYSNQPQH
TRBD2 | NA | TRBV9 | ASSVGTSGGAYEQY
TRBD1 | NA | TRBV6-5 | ASRPGQMIYGYT
NA | NA | TRBV5-1 | ASSLGPEAF
NA | NA | TRBV11-2 | ASSLDGSRYGYT
TRBD1 | NA | TRBV5-1 | ASSRRGGQGGETQY
TRBD1 | NA | TRBV7-2 | ASTPLGRTGVSGYT
NA | NA | TRBV6-5 | ASSYEGPGANVLT
NA | NA | TRBV7-9 | ASSLLGGSGYT
NA | NA | TRBV4-1 | ASSPRMGQQETQY
NA | NA | TRBV14 | ASSQPLNTQY
NA | NA | TRBV4-1 | ASSPQGGANSYEQY
NA | NA | TRBV10-3 | AISESLTSTDTQY
NA | NA | TRBV5-1 | ASSGLGGYNEQF
NA | NA | TRBV11-2 | ASSLDPGSAIY
NA | NA | TRBV12-5 | ASGLVRHIVGNQPQH
TRBD2 | NA | TRBV7-9 | ASSPRITSGYEQY
TRBD2 | NA | TRBV9 | ASSQATSGRLGTQY
NA | NA | TRBV10-3 | AISDRVPNYGYT
NA | NA | TRBV5-3 | ASSLGQVPYEQY
NA | NA | TRBV18 | ASSPNGDYEQY
NA | NA | TRBV10-3 | AVSPGQGGTGELF
TRBD1 | few | TRBV10-1 | ASSALSGQGSNSPLH
NA | NA | TRBV4-2 | ASSQTIRVTYNEQF
TRBD2 | once | TRBV5-1 | ASSLVAGASTNTQY